Below, 16 T cell receptor beta chains from the same sample are listed, as sequenced in a study of T cells in Graves' hyperthyroidism and ophthalmopathy. RNA transcripts served as the template for amplifying TCR beta CDR3 regions. The TCR CDR3 was amplified in a first-round RT-PCR using the HTBI primer set. MiXCR, run by TCRdb on the multiplex PCR reads, gives a single entry per CDR3 protein. The sample holds around 450,000 distinct CDR3 sequences, about 15% seen once. Material: blood. Every receptor here comes from a woman between 18 and 29 years old with Graves' hyperthyroidism.

The rearrangement uses TRBV5-4 and TRBJ2-3, with TRBD2 matching over 7 bases. Germline values: CDR1 SGHNT, CDR2 YYREEE (reference sequence). V lost 4 bases to trimming and J lost 0 bases; unmatched junction nucleotides: 11. The CDR3 is 17 residues long. CDR3: CASSVRLAPSSTDTQYF. For the CDR3, the DNA is TGTGCCAGCAGCGTTCGACTAGCCCCGTCTAGCACAGATACGCAGTATTTT. Full variable domain (rest looked up from reference TRBV5-4 and TRBJ2-3): ETGVTQSPTHLIKTRGQQVTLRCSSQSGHNTVSWYQQALGQGPQFIFQYYREEENGRGNFPPRFSGLQFPNYSSELNVNALELDDSALYLCASSVRLAPSSTDTQYFGPGTRLTVL.

This clonotype was found many times. This sequence joins TRBV5-6 and TRBJ1-1, with no clear D. CDR1 and CDR2 from the germline V gene are SGHDT and YYEEEE. The CDR3 extends over 15 amino acids. V was clipped by 4 bases and J by 5 bases, with 18 bases between them. CDR3 nucleotides: TGTGCCAGCAGCAGTGGACGGATTTTGGGTACTGAAGCTTTCTTT. Translated, it gives CASSSGRILGTEAFF.

The J gene is TRBJ2-7, the V gene TRBV15, with D possibly matching TRBD1 (6 bases). The CDR3 sequence is 15 residues long. V lost 0 bases, J lost 4 bases, and 13 bases lay in between. Germline CDR1 LNHNV, CDR2 YYDKDF (reference sequence). CDR3 sequence: CATSRERDTTYEQYF. In nucleotides, the CDR3 is TGTGCCACCAGCAGAGAGAGGGACACAACTTACGAGCAGTACTTC.

This clonotype was detected a few times. The chain uses TRBV20-1 and TRBJ1-3; 8 positions match TRBD1. Per the germline V gene, CDR1 is DFQATT and CDR2 is SNEGSKA (reference sequence). CDR3 length: 15 amino acids. Trimming at V came to 3 bases and at J to 4 bases, leaving 8 bases not matched to a gene. The CDR3 protein is CSARAGQGRGNTIYF. CDR3 coding DNA: TGCAGTGCTAGGGCTGGACAGGGAAGAGGAAACACCATATATTTT.

This clonotype was counted ten times or more. The genes are TRBV20-1 and TRBJ1-5, with D perhaps matching TRBD1 (6 bases). Germline lookup yields CDR1 DFQATT and CDR2 SNEGSKA (reference sequence). The CDR3 consists of 16 residues. With 1 base removed from V and 1 base from J, the gap between germline ends came to 14 bases. DNA for the CDR3: TGCAGTGCTAGAGCCCCAAGGGGGGAGAGCAATCAGCCCCAGCATTTT. Protein: CSARAPRGESNQPQHF.

This clonotype occurred many times. The chain uses TRBV28 and TRBJ2-7, with unresolved D. The CDR3 contains 12 residues. Germline V gives CDR1 MDHEN, CDR2 SYDVKM. The V end lost 6 bases, the J end lost 3 bases, and 9 bases lay between the germline ends. CDR3 bases: TGTGCCAGCAGATCCGACGGCTACGAGCAGTACTTC. Amino acid sequence: CASRSDGYEQYF. The whole variable domain, remainder taken from reference TRBV28 and TRBJ2-7, is DVKVTQSSRYLVKRTGEKVFLECVQDMDHENMFWYRQDPGLGLRLIYFSYDVKMKEKGDIPEGYSVSREKKERFSLILESASTNQTSMYLCASRSDGYEQYFGPGTRLTVT.

This clonotype was seen ten or more times. The rearrangement uses TRBV12-3 or TRBV12-4 and TRBJ2-1; tentatively, D is TRBD2 (7 bases). The V end lost 5 bases, the J end lost 7 bases, and 12 bases lay between the germline ends. The CDR3 extends over 13 amino acids. The CDR3 DNA reads TGTGCCAGCAGTAGAAGGGGGGGGAATGAGCAGTTCTTC. This codes for CASSRRGGNEQFF.

The gene calls are TRBV5-1 and TRBJ1-2, with 7 positions matching TRBD1. The CDR3 is 15 residues long. With V trimmed by 3 bases and J by 8 bases, 13 bases remained unmatched. CDR1 and CDR2 from the germline V gene are SGHRS and YFSETQ. The DNA for the CDR3 is TGCGCCAGCAGCTGGGGCGGCGGGACAGTGAGCGGCTACACCTTC. It specifies CASSWGGGTVSGYTF.

This sequence joins TRBV6-1 and TRBJ2-2, with 10 bases fitting TRBD2. The V gene's germline CDR1 is MNHNS and CDR2 SASEGT. CDR3 size: 14 residues. V was pared by 11 bases and J by 4 bases, with 7 bases of the junction left unmatched. CDR3 residues: CAGAGLAFTGELFF. In DNA form, the CDR3 reads TGTGCCGGAGCGGGACTAGCGTTCACCGGGGAGCTGTTTTTT.

This clonotype has a count of ten or more. The CDR3 DNA reads as TGTGCCAGCAGGCCGCAGGGGGTCGGCTACACCTTC. Amino acids: CASRPQGVGYTF. The chain couples TRBV28 to TRBJ1-2; 7 positions match TRBD1. V lost 6 bases and J lost 8; bases outside the gene matches: 6. Germline values: CDR1 MDHEN, CDR2 SYDVKM. The CDR3 is 12 amino acids.

V is TRBV10-1 and J is TRBJ2-3; possibly TRBD1 for D (7 bases). Trimming pared 4 bases from V and 8 bases from J, leaving 19 bases between. The CDR3 consists of 15 residues. Germline V CDR1 and CDR2: WNHNN, SYGVQD (reference sequence). CDR3 protein: CASSVSEGTDSTQYF. The CDR3 DNA reads as TGCGCCAGCAGTGTATCGGAGGGGACAGATAGTACGCAGTATTTT.

J is TRBJ2-1 and V is TRBV29-1; 16 bases match TRBD2. J lost 9 bases, V lost 5 bases, and 13 bases had no gene match. Germline CDR1 SQVTM, CDR2 ANQGSEA. There are 17 residues in the CDR3. The CDR3 sequence: CSVTLPGLAGGWGEQFF. In nucleotides, the CDR3 is TGCAGCGTTACCCTTCCGGGACTAGCGGGGGGGTGGGGTGAGCAGTTCTTC.

The table lists this clonotype with many counts. The chain links TRBV20-1 to TRBJ2-1; 12 bases agree with TRBD2. The CDR3 has 15 residues. J gave up 9 bases and V 1 base, and 7 bases lay outside the gene matches. The germline gives CDR1 DFQATT, CDR2 SNEGSKA (reference sequence). CDR3: CSARGLAGGRREQFF. In DNA form, the CDR3 reads TGCAGTGCTAGAGGCCTAGCGGGAGGGAGACGTGAGCAGTTCTTC.

There are many counts of this clonotype. This rearrangement joins TRBV11-2 to TRBJ1-1; TRBD1 might be the D (5 bases). V was trimmed by 4 bases and J by 5 bases, leaving 8 bases between them. The CDR3 runs 12 residues. Germline assignment: CDR1 SGHAT and CDR2 FQNNGV. As DNA, the CDR3 is TGTGCCAGCAGCTGGGGGGGAACTGAAGCTTTCTTT. Its translation is CASSWGGTEAFF.

This clonotype was seen repeatedly, ten times or more. The CDR3 DNA sequence: TGTGCCAGCAGTTTACTGTATGGTGTGAACACTGAAGCTTTCTTT. This translates into CASSLLYGVNTEAFF. The rearrangement uses TRBV12-3 or TRBV12-4 and TRBJ1-1; D gene unclear. The CDR3 runs 15 residues. V was cut by 2 bases and J by 0 bases, with 10 bases left in between.

This clonotype was found a few times. This rearrangement joins TRBV7-9 to TRBJ2-1, with D tentatively TRBD1 (5 bases). Germline CDR1 is SEHNR and CDR2 is FQNEAQ (reference sequence). Trimming cost V 5 bases and J 5 bases, with 22 bases left between them. The CDR3 sequence is 17 residues long. The CDR3 spells CASSHRETVVYDNEQFF. CDR3 sequence (DNA): TGTGCCAGCAGCCACCGAGAGACAGTGGTTTATGACAATGAGCAGTTCTTC. Filled out from reference TRBV7-9 and TRBJ2-1, the complete variable domain reads DTGVSQNPRHKITKRGQNVTFRCDPISEHNRLYWYRQTLGQGPEFLTYFQNEAQLEKSRLLSDRFSAERPKGSFSTLEIQRTEQGDSAMYLCASSHRETVVYDNEQFFGPGTRLTVL.